Following are 5 T cell receptor beta chains from one sample sequenced in a study of identical twins. TCRdb reprocessed the 5' RACE reads with MiXCR, giving one entry per CDR3 protein. The sample contains nearly 900,000 distinct CDR3 sequences, 9% to 15% of which appear only once. Separately, the same data were catalogued under a study of yellow fever vaccine responses in identical twins.

The sequenced material came from PBMCs. Receptor source: a woman aged 18-29 years in good health.

This clonotype was picked up a small number of times. This sequence joins TRBV2 and TRBJ1-1; D remains unclear. Germline V gene data show CDR1 as SNHLY and CDR2 as FYNNEI. The CDR3 has 13 amino acids. The germline V and J ends were trimmed by 7 bases and 4 bases, with 13 bases remaining between them. CDR3 in DNA: TGTGCCAGCAAGGCCAGCCAAAGCACTGAAGCTTTCTTT. This encodes CASKASQSTEAFF.

The CDR3 nucleotides are TGCAGTGCTAGAGATTGGGGGACTACCTACAATGAGCAGTTCTTC. This codes for CSARDWGTTYNEQFF. The rearrangement links TRBV20-1 to TRBJ2-1; 7 nucleotides match TRBD2. V was clipped by 0 bases and J by 2 bases; unmatched bases: 4. Looked up from germline, CDR1 is DFQATT and CDR2 is SNEGSKA (reference sequence). The length of the CDR3 is 15 residues.

This clonotype has a handful of counts. This chain joins TRBV5-1 and TRBJ2-1; 7 bases are a match to TRBD1. V lost 4 bases, J lost 9 bases, and 16 bases stayed unmatched. CDR3 length equals 16 residues. Germline CDR1 reads SGHRS; CDR2 reads YFSETQ. The CDR3 bases are TGCGCCAGCAGCCCTGAGACAGGGCATGAAGGGATTGAGCAGTTCTTC. This encodes CASSPETGHEGIEQFF.

The J gene is TRBJ2-7, the V gene TRBV25-1, with D perhaps assigned TRBD1 or TRBD2 (7 bases each). This CDR3 is 16 amino acids long. V was cut by 0 bases and J by 3 bases, with 15 bases left in between. The germline CDR1 and CDR2 sequences are MGHDK and SYGVNS. The CDR3 DNA sequence: TGTGCCAGCAGTGAATACGGGGGGTCAGGGGGCTACGAGCAGTACTTC. It is translated as CASSEYGGSGGYEQYF.

Many counts were recorded for this clonotype. The chain carries TRBV12-3 or TRBV12-4 and TRBJ2-2, with D possibly matching TRBD1 (6 bases). V dropped 1 base and J dropped 6 bases, with 12 bases sitting between them. The CDR3 sequence is 15 residues long. The CDR3 protein is CASSLVLGAAGELFF. CDR3 in DNA: TGTGCCAGCAGTTTAGTGCTGGGGGCTGCCGGGGAGCTGTTTTTT.